The rows below give T cell receptor beta chains drawn from one sample of a study of T cell responses to AZD1222 COVID-19 vaccine. Assay: immunoSEQ multiplex PCR; the TCRdb copy retains only in-frame clones and omits some. This sample has some 110,000 clones, with roughly 88% found just once. The sample was peripheral blood, taken on day 0 of AZD1222 vaccination. These receptors were taken from an adult in good health. Each CDR3 is given with its conserved first and last residue. Fields, in order: V gene, J gene, clone size, D gene, CDR3 DNA, CDR3 protein. A D gene is named only where the DNA matches it firmly. Size tells how often a clone was seen (once, few, many) or the class of an expanded clone, and some rows leave it out.

v_call: TRBV27; j_call: TRBJ2-7; clone_size: -; d_call: -; cdr3_nt: TGTGCCAGCAGTTTCGACAGTGTGGGGTACGAGCAGTACTTC; cdr3_aa: CASSFDSVGYEQYF
v_call: TRBV2; j_call: TRBJ1-5; clone_size: -; d_call: -; cdr3_nt: TGTGCCAGCAGTCTGCGGGGCATGGGGCAGCCCCAGCATTTT; cdr3_aa: CASSLRGMGQPQHF
v_call: TRBV6-2/TRBV6-3; j_call: TRBJ2-1; clone_size: -; d_call: -; cdr3_nt: TGTGCCAGCAGTTACACCATGACTAGGATCTCGCAGGGGGAGCAGTTCTTC; cdr3_aa: CASSYTMTRISQGEQFF
v_call: TRBV4-2; j_call: TRBJ1-4; clone_size: -; d_call: -; cdr3_nt: TGTGCCAGCAGCCCCCGCTGGGATCCATCTAATGAAAAACTGTTTTTT; cdr3_aa: CASSPRWDPSNEKLFF
v_call: TRBV27; j_call: TRBJ2-1; clone_size: once; d_call: -; cdr3_nt: TGTGCCAGCAGTTTAGGGGGTTTGGGGACAAAGTACAATGAGCAGTTCTTC; cdr3_aa: CASSLGGLGTKYNEQFF
v_call: TRBV6-5; j_call: TRBJ1-4; clone_size: -; d_call: TRBD1; cdr3_nt: TGTGCCAGCAAGATAAGGGGGCGAGAAAAACTGTTTTTT; cdr3_aa: CASKIRGREKLFF
v_call: TRBV19; j_call: TRBJ1-5; clone_size: -; d_call: -; cdr3_nt: TGTGCCTCCCGGGCCTTCCGGGGGAGCAATCAGCCCCAGCATTTT; cdr3_aa: CASRAFRGSNQPQHF
v_call: TRBV27; j_call: TRBJ1-6; clone_size: once; d_call: -; cdr3_nt: TGTGCCACCAGGTCGGTTAGGTCACCCCTCCACTTT; cdr3_aa: CATRSVRSPLHF
v_call: TRBV5-1; j_call: TRBJ1-3; clone_size: -; d_call: -; cdr3_nt: TGCGCCAGCAGCCAGGGTTCTGGAAACACCATATATTTT; cdr3_aa: CASSQGSGNTIYF
v_call: TRBV4-3; j_call: TRBJ2-1; clone_size: -; d_call: -; cdr3_nt: TGCGCCAGCAGCCAACGGTTCGGGGCTCTGTGGGGTAATGAGCAGTTCTTC; cdr3_aa: CASSQRFGALWGNEQFF
v_call: TRBV4-2; j_call: TRBJ1-2; clone_size: -; d_call: TRBD1; cdr3_nt: TGTGCCAGCAGCCGACGGGGAAAACAGACAGGGGGCGCGTTCTCCAACTATGGCTACACCTTC; cdr3_aa: CASSRRGKQTGGAFSNYGYTF
v_call: TRBV28; j_call: TRBJ1-3; clone_size: -; d_call: -; cdr3_nt: TGTGCCAGCTATGGGGGCTCTGGAAACACCATATATTTT; cdr3_aa: CASYGGSGNTIYF
v_call: TRBV5-5; j_call: TRBJ2-1; clone_size: -; d_call: -; cdr3_nt: TGTGCCAGCAGCTTGGCCGGGGCCCCCTACAATGAGCAGTTCTTC; cdr3_aa: CASSLAGAPYNEQFF
v_call: TRBV7-2; j_call: TRBJ1-6; clone_size: -; d_call: -; cdr3_nt: TGTGCCAGCAGCTCTCAGGGCTTCGGTCATTCACCCCTCCACTTT; cdr3_aa: CASSSQGFGHSPLHF
v_call: TRBV29-1; j_call: TRBJ2-5; clone_size: -; d_call: TRBD2; cdr3_nt: TGCAGCGTGGCACGGGGGGGAGAGACCCAGTACTTC; cdr3_aa: CSVARGGETQYF
v_call: TRBV11-2; j_call: TRBJ2-2; clone_size: once; d_call: -; cdr3_nt: TGTGCCAGCAGCTTAGAGAATTCGGGGGAGCTGTTTTTT; cdr3_aa: CASSLENSGELFF
v_call: TRBV27; j_call: TRBJ1-5; clone_size: -; d_call: -; cdr3_nt: TGTGCCAGCAGCCCCCCAGGGTCGCAGCCCCAGCATTTT; cdr3_aa: CASSPPGSQPQHF
v_call: TRBV27; j_call: TRBJ2-7; clone_size: once; d_call: TRBD2; cdr3_nt: TGTGCCAGCAGTTTTCCTCTCCCCATAGGGACTAACGGAGAGAACTACGAGCAGTACTTC; cdr3_aa: CASSFPLPIGTNGENYEQYF
v_call: TRBV29-1; j_call: TRBJ2-5; clone_size: -; d_call: TRBD1; cdr3_nt: TGCAGCGGGCTAGGGGGACAGGGGCAAGAGACCCAGTACTTC; cdr3_aa: CSGLGGQGQETQYF
v_call: TRBV5-1; j_call: TRBJ2-2; clone_size: -; d_call: -; cdr3_nt: TGCGCCAGCAGGGGGCTAGAGGGCACCGGGGAGCTGTTTTTT; cdr3_aa: CASRGLEGTGELFF
v_call: TRBV11-3; j_call: TRBJ2-1; clone_size: -; d_call: -; cdr3_nt: TGTGCCAGCAGCTTAGGTGCCGGGAGTTCCTACAATGAGCAGTTCTTC; cdr3_aa: CASSLGAGSSYNEQFF
v_call: TRBV6-4; j_call: TRBJ2-1; clone_size: once; d_call: TRBD1; cdr3_nt: TGTGCCAGCAGTGACGGGACAGGGGATGCGAATGAGCAGTTCTTC; cdr3_aa: CASSDGTGDANEQFF
v_call: TRBV9; j_call: TRBJ2-5; clone_size: -; d_call: -; cdr3_nt: TGTGCCAGCAGCCCCCTAGGCGAGACCCAGTACTTC; cdr3_aa: CASSPLGETQYF
v_call: TRBV12-3/TRBV12-4; j_call: TRBJ2-1; clone_size: few; d_call: -; cdr3_nt: TGTGCCAGCAGTCGGGGGTATGAGCAGTTCTTC; cdr3_aa: CASSRGYEQFF
v_call: TRBV18; j_call: TRBJ2-2; clone_size: -; d_call: -; cdr3_nt: TGTGCCAGCTCACCATTACAAACTCGGTCGAACACCGGGGAGCTGTTTTTT; cdr3_aa: CASSPLQTRSNTGELFF
v_call: TRBV5-4; j_call: TRBJ1-4; clone_size: -; d_call: -; cdr3_nt: TGTGCCAGCAGCCCCCCAGGGCACCCGGGAAAACTGTTTTTT; cdr3_aa: CASSPPGHPGKLFF
v_call: TRBV12-3/TRBV12-4; j_call: TRBJ2-1; clone_size: -; d_call: -; cdr3_nt: TGTGCCAGCAGCCTGAGCACAGTAGATGAGCAGTTCTTC; cdr3_aa: CASSLSTVDEQFF
v_call: TRBV6-2/TRBV6-3; j_call: TRBJ1-1; clone_size: -; d_call: -; cdr3_nt: TGTGCCAGCAGTTATCAGGGGTCCGAAGACACTGAAGCTTTCTTT; cdr3_aa: CASSYQGSEDTEAFF
v_call: TRBV19; j_call: TRBJ2-7; clone_size: -; d_call: -; cdr3_nt: TGTGCCAGTAGTATTTCCCCAGGCCCCTACGAGCAGTACTTC; cdr3_aa: CASSISPGPYEQYF
v_call: TRBV12-3/TRBV12-4; j_call: TRBJ1-5; clone_size: -; d_call: -; cdr3_nt: TGTGCCAGCAGGCGGGACATCAATCAGCCCCAGCATTTT; cdr3_aa: CASRRDINQPQHF
v_call: TRBV19; j_call: TRBJ1-4; clone_size: -; d_call: -; cdr3_nt: TGTGCCAGTAGTAACCAGGACAGAAGAAATGAAAAACTGTTTTTT; cdr3_aa: CASSNQDRRNEKLFF
v_call: TRBV25-1; j_call: TRBJ2-2; clone_size: -; d_call: -; cdr3_nt: TGTGCCAGCAGTGACGATAGGAACACCGGGGAGCTGTTTTTT; cdr3_aa: CASSDDRNTGELFF
v_call: TRBV21-1; j_call: TRBJ2-7; clone_size: -; d_call: -; cdr3_nt: TGTGCCAGCACCCCATTAAGGGATTTCTCCTACGAGCAGTACTTC; cdr3_aa: CASTPLRDFSYEQYF
v_call: TRBV7-9; j_call: TRBJ2-3; clone_size: -; d_call: -; cdr3_nt: TGTGCCTACCTCGGGGGAGATACGCAGTATTTT; cdr3_aa: CAYLGGDTQYF
v_call: TRBV7-2; j_call: TRBJ2-7; clone_size: -; d_call: -; cdr3_nt: TGTGCCAGCAGCTTGGCGTTCGGGGCCTACGAGCAGTACTTC; cdr3_aa: CASSLAFGAYEQYF
v_call: TRBV20-1; j_call: TRBJ2-1; clone_size: few; d_call: -; cdr3_nt: TGCAGTGCAGTACAGGGAGGTGAGCAGTTCTTC; cdr3_aa: CSAVQGGEQFF
v_call: TRBV6-5; j_call: TRBJ1-1; clone_size: once; d_call: -; cdr3_nt: TGTGCCAGCACACCCGGTCCCCAGAACACTGAAGCTTTCTTT; cdr3_aa: CASTPGPQNTEAFF
v_call: TRBV2; j_call: TRBJ1-5; clone_size: -; d_call: -; cdr3_nt: TGTGCCAGCAGAAGGGATAGCAATCAGCCCCAGCATTTT; cdr3_aa: CASRRDSNQPQHF